The 10 T cell receptor beta chains below all came from one sample that was sequenced in a study of cytomegalovirus exposure and HLA in healthy donors. PCR used 60 Vbeta primers and 13 Jbeta primers. Sequenced by immunoSEQ multiplex PCR; TCRdb stores in-frame clones only, minus some. The sample comprises about 200,000 clones, roughly 80% of which are singletons, and approximately 0.22% rests with the top ten. The sequenced material came from PBMCs. All receptors come from a girl aged 2-9 years in good health and CMV-seronegative.

The gene calls are TRBV7-2 and TRBJ1-2; 8 nucleotides align to TRBD1. Per germline, CDR1 SGHTA and CDR2 FQGNSA. Losses at the gene ends were 4 bases for V and 2 bases for J; bases not matched to a gene: 6. The CDR3 runs to 15 residues. In nucleotides, the CDR3 is TGTGCCAGCAGCTCCTCGACAGGGGTAAACTATGGCTACACCTTC. This gives the protein CASSSSTGVNYGYTF.

This clone has more than one count but fewer than ten. This chain connects TRBV2 to TRBJ1-4; D is ambiguous. V lost 6 bases and J lost 4, with 15 bases in between. The germline CDR1 and CDR2 sequences are SNHLY and FYNNEI. This CDR3 comprises 15 residues. As DNA, the CDR3 is TGTGCCAGCAGAGCTCGGGTCTTAGGTAATGAAAAACTGTTTTTT. Protein sequence: CASRARVLGNEKLFF.

V gene TRBV7-9 combines with J gene TRBJ1-1, with D perhaps TRBD1 (5 bases). Germline V gives CDR1 SEHNR, CDR2 FQNEAQ (reference sequence). The CDR3 spans 16 residues. Trimming removed 5 bases at V and 3 bases at J, with 19 bases between. CDR3 DNA: TGTGCCAGCAGCGGGTGGGGGGGTAATGGAGACACTGAAGCTTTCTTT. Translating it yields CASSGWGGNGDTEAFF. Complete variable domain (other parts from reference TRBV7-9 and TRBJ1-1): DTGVSQNPRHKITKRGQNVTFRCDPISEHNRLYWYRQTLGQGPEFLTYFQNEAQLEKSRLLSDRFSAERPKGSFSTLEIQRTEQGDSAMYLCASSGWGGNGDTEAFFGQGTRLTVV.

This clone was observed once. At the DNA level, this CDR3 is encoded by other sequences in the same sample as well. V gene TRBV18 combines with J gene TRBJ1-1; D is unclear. In germline, CDR1 is KGHSH, CDR2 LQKENI. The CDR3 loop spans 14 amino acids. V lost 2 bases, J lost 0 bases, and 7 bases lay in between. As DNA, the CDR3 is TGTGCCAGCTCACCAGCACAGTTGAACACTGAAGCTTTCTTT. Its protein is CASSPAQLNTEAFF.

V is TRBV29-1 and J is TRBJ2-5; 7 nucleotides line up with TRBD2. CDR1 is SQVTM, CDR2 ANQGSEA, per germline. This CDR3 has 14 residues. Trimming removed 6 bases from V and 1 base from J; junction bases left unmatched: 8. CDR3 bases: TGCAGCGTGGGAGGGTGGGGTGTCCAAGAGACCCAGTACTTC. Its protein is CSVGGWGVQETQYF.

The chain employs TRBV9 and TRBJ1-3; D gene unclear. Per germline, CDR1 SGDLS and CDR2 YYNGEE. V lost 1 base and J lost 0, with 14 bases in between. The CDR3 length is 17 residues. The CDR3 protein is CASSVTAGRNSGNTIYF. The CDR3 bases are TGTGCCAGCAGCGTAACCGCGGGCAGAAACTCTGGAAACACCATATATTTT.

J is TRBJ2-5 and V is TRBV4-1, with D uncertain. The CDR3 spans 16 residues. V gave up 1 base and J gave up 1 base, with 13 bases separating them. Germline V lookup: CDR1 MGHRA, CDR2 YSYEKL. CDR3 amino acids: CASSQGLAVAQETQYF. For the CDR3, the DNA is TGCGCCAGCAGCCAAGGTTTGGCGGTTGCCCAAGAGACCCAGTACTTC.

The J gene is TRBJ2-2, the V gene TRBV7-6; D might be TRBD2 (5 bases). Germline V gene lookup returns CDR1 SGHVS and CDR2 FNYEAQ. Trimming stripped 0 bases from V and 0 bases from J, with 5 bases between. This CDR3 comprises 15 residues. The DNA of the CDR3 is TGTGCCAGCAGCTTAGCGGAGGCGAACACCGGGGAGCTGTTTTTT. This codes for CASSLAEANTGELFF.

The genes are TRBV6-5 and TRBJ2-1, with D perhaps matching TRBD2 (6 bases). Germline V lookup: CDR1 MNHEY, CDR2 SVGAGI. V gave up 6 bases and J gave up 3 bases, with 12 bases separating them. CDR3 length equals 14 residues. CDR3 in DNA: TGTGCCAGCAGAACCGGGACTGACTACAATGAGCAGTTCTTC. This encodes CASRTGTDYNEQFF.

This clone was counted only a few times. The rearrangement links TRBV4-1 to TRBJ2-7; possible D gene TRBD1, 6 bases. V lost 3 bases to trimming and J lost 3 bases, with 18 bases between them. The CDR3 sequence is 16 residues long. The V gene's germline CDR1 is MGHRA and CDR2 YSYEKL. The CDR3 protein is CASSQDGLGASYEQYF. CDR3 in DNA: TGCGCCAGCAGCCAGGATGGACTGGGGGCGAGCTACGAGCAGTACTTC.